This T cell receptor (beta chain) emerged from a study of molecular identifiers for immune sequencing clone quantification. Broader study findings: One cell's worth of spiked Jurkat TCR RNA was reportedly detectable among 900,000 to 1,000,000 naive cells.

In TCRdb, the PCR reads were re-called with MiXCR into one record per CDR3 protein. The sample yields roughly 320,000 distinct CDR3 sequences, around 21% seen once. This clonotype was detected ten times or more. Its specificity is not known. The V gene's germline CDR1 is MNHNY and CDR2 SVGAGI (reference sequence). Unmatched junction bases numbered 8, after V lost 6 bases and J lost 1 base. The CDR3 is 15 residues long. Sequencing was performed on naive CD8+ T cells from blood, with Jurkat cell RNA spiked in. The subset: FACS-sorted CD8+CD4-CCR7+CD45RA+ naive T cells. This sequence joins TRBV6-6 and TRBJ1-1, with 7 bases matching TRBD1. The clonotype was recovered from a human donor in good health. Some libraries in this study had Jurkat cell RNA spiked in. The CDR3 reads CASSFTGDANTEAFF. The CDR3 bases are TGTGCCAGCAGCTTCACAGGGGATGCGAACACTGAAGCTTTCTTT.